This is a list of T cell receptor beta chains from one sample in a study of blood T cell repertoires in COVID-19. Sequencing used immunoSEQ multiplex PCR; TCRdb keeps in-frame clones, though not all of them. The sample carries roughly 80,000 clones, 82% recorded once. The sequencing sample was made of peripheral blood. The receptors originated from a human donor in a cohort sampled during active COVID-19. Each CDR3 is given with its conserved first and last residue. A D gene is named only where the DNA matches it firmly. Expanded clones get a size class; other rows say once, few or many, or leave the size out.

CDR3nt,CDR3aa,j_gene,abundance,v_gene,len,d_gene
TGTGCCAGCAGCCGGGGACTTAACTACAATGAGCAGTTCTTC,CASSRGLNYNEQFF,TRBJ2-1,-,TRBV14,14,-
TGTGCCAGCAGTCAACAGGGAAACTATGGCTACACCTTC,CASSQQGNYGYTF,TRBJ1-2,-,TRBV6-5,13,-
TGTGCCAGCAGTTACTCAATAGGACAGGGTAATACTGAAGCTTTCTTT,CASSYSIGQGNTEAFF,TRBJ1-1,-,TRBV6-5,16,TRBD1
TGTGCCAGTAGTGCCGACAGGGGAGGGCCGCTGAACACTGAAGCTTTCTTT,CASSADRGGPLNTEAFF,TRBJ1-1,-,TRBV19,17,TRBD1
TGTGCCAGCAGCTTAGGACAGGGGAATGGTGAGCAGTTCTTC,CASSLGQGNGEQFF,TRBJ2-1,few,TRBV7-8,14,TRBD1
TGCGCCAGCAGCTTAGCGGGGGCGGTTATGGATGAGCAGTTCTTC,CASSLAGAVMDEQFF,TRBJ2-1,-,TRBV5-1,15,TRBD2
TGTGCCAGCAGTCTGGGGGCAACGGGGACCGGGGAGCTGTTTTTT,CASSLGATGTGELFF,TRBJ2-2,-,TRBV28,15,-
TGTGCCAGCAGCCCTTGGACAGAATACGAGCAGTACTTC,CASSPWTEYEQYF,TRBJ2-7,-,TRBV7-6,13,-
TGCGCCAGCAGTACTAGCGGGGGGGCCTTTCGGGAGCTGTTTTTT,CASSTSGGAFRELFF,TRBJ2-2,few,TRBV10-2,15,TRBD2
TGCGCCAGCAGCAGGGGACAGATGGGCACCGGGGAGCTGTTTTTT,CASSRGQMGTGELFF,TRBJ2-2,few,TRBV4-1,15,TRBD1
TGTGCCAGCAGTTACGGGGACAGCTACGAGCAGTACTTC,CASSYGDSYEQYF,TRBJ2-7,-,TRBV6-5,13,TRBD1
TGTGCCAGCAGCACACGGACTAGCCCGGAGAGGCAGTACTTC,CASSTRTSPERQYF,TRBJ2-7,-,TRBV11-3,14,TRBD2
TGCGCCAGCAGCGTACAGGGGTTCAGCTCCTACAATGAGCAGTTCTTC,CASSVQGFSSYNEQFF,TRBJ2-1,once,TRBV5-1,16,TRBD1
TGTGCCAGTAGATCGCAGAATCAGCCCCAGCATTTT,CASRSQNQPQHF,TRBJ1-5,-,TRBV19,12,-
TGTGCCAGCAGCTTCGTAGCGGGGGGATTCCAAGAGACCCAGTACTTC,CASSFVAGGFQETQYF,TRBJ2-5,-,TRBV7-8,16,TRBD2
TGTGCCACCAGCAGAGATAGGAGGGTTCAGTTCTTC,CATSRDRRVQFF,TRBJ2-1,once,TRBV15,12,-
TGTGCCAGCAGTTCCCCAGCGGGCCAGGCAGGTGAGCAGTTCTTC,CASSSPAGQAGEQFF,TRBJ2-1,-,TRBV6-6,15,-
TGTGCCTGGAGTGTACAGGCCCCCTACGAGCAGTACTTC,CAWSVQAPYEQYF,TRBJ2-7,-,TRBV30,13,-
TGTGCCAGCAGCCAAGATAGTGGGACAACGAACACCGGGGAGCTGTTTTTT,CASSQDSGTTNTGELFF,TRBJ2-2,-,TRBV4-2,17,-
TGTGCCAGCAGAAACGACAGGGGACAATACAATGAGCAGTTCTTC,CASRNDRGQYNEQFF,TRBJ2-1,-,TRBV6-5,15,TRBD1
TGTGCCAGCAGTTTAATTCCTATGAGGGGGTCGGAAGCTTTCTTT,CASSLIPMRGSEAFF,TRBJ1-1,-,TRBV28,15,-
TGTGCCAGCAGTTCCCAGTACCAAGAGACCCAGTACTTC,CASSSQYQETQYF,TRBJ2-5,-,TRBV27,13,-
TGTGCCAGCTCACCATCGGTTGGGCAGTACTCCTACGAGCAGTACTTC,CASSPSVGQYSYEQYF,TRBJ2-7,-,TRBV18,16,-
TGTGCCAGCAGCAAGGGTCGGAGGTGCGAGCAGTACTTC,CASSKGRRCEQYF,TRBJ2-7,once,TRBV21-1,13,-
TGTGCCAGCAGACCGGACAGGAGGGATTATGGCTACACCTTC,CASRPDRRDYGYTF,TRBJ1-2,-,TRBV7-9,14,TRBD1
TGTGCCTCCGCCGGACAGGGAAATGAAAAACTGTTTTTT,CASAGQGNEKLFF,TRBJ1-4,few,TRBV19,13,TRBD1
TGCGCCAGCAGCAACCGACAGCCCTCTGGTGAAAAACTGTTTTTT,CASSNRQPSGEKLFF,TRBJ1-4,-,TRBV5-1,15,-
TGTGCCAGCAGCCAATTCGACAGCTCCTACGAGCAGTACTTC,CASSQFDSSYEQYF,TRBJ2-7,-,TRBV14,14,-
TGTGCCATCAGGTCGGGGGGTGGCACTGAAGCTTTCTTT,CAIRSGGGTEAFF,TRBJ1-1,-,TRBV10-3,13,-
TGTGCCAGCACCGCGGGGTCTGGTGATTATCAGCCCCAGCATTTT,CASTAGSGDYQPQHF,TRBJ1-5,-,TRBV6-5,15,-
TGTGCCAGCAGATCCACCACCGGGACAGGGTTCGAAAACATTCAGTACTTC,CASRSTTGTGFENIQYF,TRBJ2-4,-,TRBV28,17,TRBD1
TGCGCCAGCAGCTTGGCCTCTAGCGGGGGGGCCTGGCAGTACTTC,CASSLASSGGAWQYF,TRBJ2-7,-,TRBV5-1,15,TRBD2
TGCGCCAGCAGCTTACGACAGAACCATAATTCACCCCTCCACTTT,CASSLRQNHNSPLHF,TRBJ1-6,-,TRBV5-1,15,-
TGTGCCAGCAGTTACTCGACGGGGTTCGCCTACAATGAGCAGTTCTTC,CASSYSTGFAYNEQFF,TRBJ2-1,-,TRBV6-5,16,-
TGTGCCAGCAGCATACAGGGGATTGAAGGCACTGAAGCTTTCTTT,CASSIQGIEGTEAFF,TRBJ1-1,-,TRBV7-2,15,TRBD1
TGTGCCAGCAGCCCGCTGGGACTAGCGGTGGCAGAGACCCAGTACTTC,CASSPLGLAVAETQYF,TRBJ2-5,-,TRBV9,16,TRBD2
TGTGCCAGCAGTCCCGACAGACGCGGCTACACCTTC,CASSPDRRGYTF,TRBJ1-2,-,TRBV11-2,12,-
TGTGCCAGCAGTAAAGTAGCCTCCCTTTCCTACGAGCAGTACTTC,CASSKVASLSYEQYF,TRBJ2-7,-,TRBV6-2/TRBV6-3,15,-
TGTGCCAGCAGTACCCCCGGGGGATGGAACACTGAAGCTTTCTTT,CASSTPGGWNTEAFF,TRBJ1-1,-,TRBV27,15,-
TGTGCCAGCAGCTTAGGACAGGGATCCTCCGAGCAGTACTTC,CASSLGQGSSEQYF,TRBJ2-7,-,TRBV11-3,14,TRBD1
TGTGCCAGCAGCACATCTGGGACAGGGAAGACCCAGTACTTC,CASSTSGTGKTQYF,TRBJ2-5,-,TRBV11-3,14,TRBD1
TGTGCCAGCAGCTTAGCGACAGGGGGCACAGATACGCAGTATTTT,CASSLATGGTDTQYF,TRBJ2-3,few,TRBV7-2,15,TRBD1
TGTGCCAGCAGCCCCGAGGGACAGGGTGTTAGGAACACTGAAGCTTTCTTT,CASSPEGQGVRNTEAFF,TRBJ1-1,-,TRBV6-2/TRBV6-3,17,TRBD1
TGTGCCAGCAGGAAAAGGACAGCGCGAAATCAGCCCCAGCATTTT,CASRKRTARNQPQHF,TRBJ1-5,-,TRBV28,15,-
TGTGCCAGCAGGCATCACGGACAAAACTATGGCTACACCTTC,CASRHHGQNYGYTF,TRBJ1-2,-,TRBV28,14,-
TGTGCCAGCAGCTTAACGGTTTCACCCCTCCACTTT,CASSLTVSPLHF,TRBJ1-6,few,TRBV7-9,12,-
TGCGCCAGCAGCTTGAGCAGGGGGATTAATGAAAAACTGTTTTTT,CASSLSRGINEKLFF,TRBJ1-4,once,TRBV5-1,15,TRBD1
TGTGCCAGCAGTGAACTAGGACAGGAGAACTACGAGCAGTACTTC,CASSELGQENYEQYF,TRBJ2-7,-,TRBV6-1,15,TRBD1